The 2 T cell receptor beta chains presented below share a single source sample, sequenced in a study of regulatory T cells in long-lasting Graves disease. The time point: newly diagnosed GD, antithyroid drugs for less than 3 months. Following extraction of RNA from PBMCs, that RNA was used to make the TCR library. iRepertoire HTBI primers and Arm-PCR of CDR3 regions built TCR beta libraries. Each CDR3 protein is one row after TCRdb ran MiXCR on the multiplex PCR reads. The table shows approximately 350,000 distinct CDR3 sequences, with over 15% occurring only once. This same sample was also taken into another study, of T cells in Graves' hyperthyroidism and ophthalmopathy.

The sample consisted of peripheral blood mononuclear cells (PBMCs), taken at new diagnosis, from a patient treated with antithyroid drugs. These receptors were obtained from a man in his forties with Graves disease.

This chain connects TRBV7-6 to TRBJ1-4; D unresolved. This CDR3 region has 13 residues. Germline lookup yields CDR1 SGHVS and CDR2 FNYEAQ. V was clipped by 1 base and J by 8 bases, with 8 bases between them. The CDR3 DNA is TGTGCCAGCAGCTTAGACAGATGGGAAAAACTGTTTTTT. Translated, it gives CASSLDRWEKLFF.

This clonotype was observed at least ten times. The chain combines TRBV28 with TRBJ2-1; 7 nucleotides align to TRBD1. V dropped 5 bases and J dropped 4; count of bases not matched to a gene: 8. The CDR3 covers 15 residues. Germline V lookup: CDR1 MDHEN, CDR2 SYDVKM. The chain's CDR3 is CASSVRDSTYNEQFF. The CDR3 region has the DNA TGTGCCAGCAGTGTCCGGGACAGCACGTACAATGAGCAGTTCTTC.